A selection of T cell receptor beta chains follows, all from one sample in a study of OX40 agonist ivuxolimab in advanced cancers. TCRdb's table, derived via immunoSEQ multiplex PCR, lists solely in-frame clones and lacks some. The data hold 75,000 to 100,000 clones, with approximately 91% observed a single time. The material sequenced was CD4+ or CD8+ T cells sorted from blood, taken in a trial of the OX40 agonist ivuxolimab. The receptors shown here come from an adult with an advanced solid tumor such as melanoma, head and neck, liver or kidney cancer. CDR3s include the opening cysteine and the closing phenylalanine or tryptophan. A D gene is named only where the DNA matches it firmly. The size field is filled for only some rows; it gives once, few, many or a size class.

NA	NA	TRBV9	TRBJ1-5	CASSVGDSPGIQPQHF	TGTGCCAGCAGCGTAGGAGACAGCCCGGGAATTCAGCCCCAGCATTTT
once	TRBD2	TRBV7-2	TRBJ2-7	CASMTSGSYYHEQYF	TGTGCCAGCATGACTAGCGGGAGTTATTACCACGAGCAGTACTTC
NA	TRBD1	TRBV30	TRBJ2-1	CAWRRWGQGGSEQFF	TGTGCCTGGAGGCGCTGGGGACAGGGAGGAAGTGAGCAGTTCTTC
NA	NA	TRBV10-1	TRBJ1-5	CASSEYWVARQPQHF	TGCGCCAGCAGTGAGTATTGGGTTGCGAGGCAGCCCCAGCATTTT
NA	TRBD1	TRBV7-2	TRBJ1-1	CASSLTQGVSTEAFF	TGTGCCAGCAGCTTAACACAGGGGGTGAGCACTGAAGCTTTCTTT
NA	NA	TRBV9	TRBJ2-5	CASSVASSVVETQYF	TGTGCCAGCAGCGTAGCTAGTTCGGTGGTAGAGACCCAGTACTTC
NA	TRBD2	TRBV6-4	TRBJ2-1	CASRKGLAGIPHGFF	TGTGCCAGCAGGAAGGGACTAGCGGGGATCCCCCATGGGTTCTTC
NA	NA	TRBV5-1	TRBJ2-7	CASSGGAFSYEQYF	TGCGCCAGCAGTGGCGGGGCCTTCTCCTACGAGCAGTACTTC
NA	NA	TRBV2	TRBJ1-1	CASLPGAGTEAFF	TGTGCCAGCCTCCCGGGGGCGGGCACCGAAGCTTTCTTT
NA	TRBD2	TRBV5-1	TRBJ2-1	CASSLWGHASGSHNEQFF	TGCGCCAGCAGCTTGTGGGGGCATGCTAGCGGGAGCCACAATGAGCAGTTCTTC
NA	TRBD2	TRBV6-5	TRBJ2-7	CASSSPGGEQYF	TGTGCCAGCAGCTCTCCGGGGGGCGAGCAGTACTTC
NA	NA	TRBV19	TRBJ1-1	CASSIVETTEAFF	TGTGCCAGTAGTATAGTGGAAACAACTGAAGCTTTCTTT
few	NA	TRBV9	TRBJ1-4	CASSVEGNDEKLFF	TGTGCCAGCAGCGTAGAAGGGAATGATGAAAAACTGTTTTTT
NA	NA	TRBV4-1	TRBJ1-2	CASSQVGGTNYGYTF	TGCGCCAGCAGCCAAGTCGGCGGTACTAACTATGGCTACACCTTC
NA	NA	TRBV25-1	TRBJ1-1	CASSDHRSRGVTEAFF	TGTGCCAGCAGTGACCACCGATCTCGAGGGGTCACTGAAGCTTTCTTT
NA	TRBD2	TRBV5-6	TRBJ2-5	CASSLRGSGETQYF	TGTGCCAGCAGCTTGAGAGGTAGCGGGGAGACCCAGTACTTC
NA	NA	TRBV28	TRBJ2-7	CASSWAGYEQYF	TGTGCCAGCAGTTGGGCCGGCTACGAGCAGTACTTC
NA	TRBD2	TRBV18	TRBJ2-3	CASSPPPGGDTQYF	TGTGCCAGCTCACCACCTCCGGGGGGAGATACGCAGTATTTT
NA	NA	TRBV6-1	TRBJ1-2	CASSELAAPVDFGYTF	TGTGCCAGCAGTGAACTTGCGGCCCCGGTAGACTTTGGCTACACCTTC
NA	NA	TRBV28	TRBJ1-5	CASSFSPPWNQPQHF	TGTGCCAGCAGTTTTTCTCCGCCATGGAATCAGCCCCAGCATTTT
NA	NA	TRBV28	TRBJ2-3	CASSVGRAGGPDTQYF	TGTGCCAGCAGTGTCGGTCGGGCAGGAGGCCCAGATACGCAGTATTTT
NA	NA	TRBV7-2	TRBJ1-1	CASSFQGWNTEAFF	TGTGCCAGCAGCTTCCAGGGATGGAACACTGAAGCTTTCTTT
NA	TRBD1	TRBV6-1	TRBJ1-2	CASSENQGQGGGGYTF	TGTGCCAGCAGTGAAAATCAGGGGCAGGGGGGTGGAGGCTACACCTTC
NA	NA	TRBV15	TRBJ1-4	CATSRDQAGFNEKLFF	TGTGCCACCAGCAGAGATCAGGCAGGCTTTAATGAAAAACTGTTTTTT
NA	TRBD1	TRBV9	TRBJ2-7	CASSVGGDRLVYEQYF	TGTGCCAGCAGCGTAGGAGGGGACAGGTTGGTCTACGAGCAGTACTTC
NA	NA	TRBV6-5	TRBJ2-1	CASSANREHEQFF	TGTGCCAGCAGTGCCAATAGGGAGCATGAGCAGTTCTTC
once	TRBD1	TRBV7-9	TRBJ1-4	CASSQDRGGEKLFF	TGTGCCAGCAGCCAGGACAGGGGTGGCGAAAAACTGTTTTTT
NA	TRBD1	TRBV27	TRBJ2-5	CASAGGYWSPQETQYF	TGTGCCAGTGCAGGGGGTTATTGGAGCCCCCAAGAGACCCAGTACTTC
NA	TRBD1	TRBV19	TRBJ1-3	CASSIPTTGQTSGNTIYF	TGTGCCAGTAGTATCCCCACTACGGGACAGACCTCTGGAAACACCATATATTTT
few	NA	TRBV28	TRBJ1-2	CASSSRYGYTF	TGTGCCAGCAGTTCCCGCTATGGCTACACCTTC
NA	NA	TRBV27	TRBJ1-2	CASKNPGADYSHNYGYTF	TGTGCCAGTAAAAACCCAGGGGCAGATTACTCCCATAACTATGGCTACACCTTC
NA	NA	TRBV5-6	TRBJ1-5	CASSLASGQPQHF	TGTGCCAGCAGCTTGGCGAGTGGCCAGCCCCAGCATTTT
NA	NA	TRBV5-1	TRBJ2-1	CASSLEQYNEQFF	TGCGCCAGCAGCTTGGAACAGTACAATGAGCAGTTCTTC
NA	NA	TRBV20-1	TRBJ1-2	CSARGSGYTF	TGCAGTGCTAGAGGGAGTGGCTACACCTTC
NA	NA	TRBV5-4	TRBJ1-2	CASSLGANYGYTF	TGTGCCAGCAGCTTGGGTGCTAACTATGGCTACACCTTC
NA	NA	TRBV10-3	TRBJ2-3	CAISEGPSSDTQYF	TGTGCCATCAGTGAGGGTCCTAGCTCGGATACGCAGTATTTT
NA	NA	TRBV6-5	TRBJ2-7	CASSYGLGGQSYEQYF	TGTGCCAGCAGTTACGGATTGGGGGGACAGAGCTACGAGCAGTACTTC
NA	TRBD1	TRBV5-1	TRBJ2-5	CASSLDPQGQETQYF	TGCGCCAGCAGCCTGGACCCACAGGGGCAAGAGACCCAGTACTTC
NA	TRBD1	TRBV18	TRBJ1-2	CASSPTTGDHGYTF	TGTGCCAGCTCACCGACGACAGGGGACCATGGCTACACCTTC
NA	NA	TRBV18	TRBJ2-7	CASSPPGRYEQYF	TGTGCCAGCTCACCACCGGGCCGCTACGAGCAGTACTTC
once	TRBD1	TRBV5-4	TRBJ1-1	CASKTPGTANTEAFF	TGTGCCAGCAAGACCCCGGGGACAGCCAACACTGAAGCTTTCTTT
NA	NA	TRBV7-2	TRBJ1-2	CASSLGTLRGYTF	TGTGCCAGCAGCCTCGGGACGCTGCGTGGCTACACCTTC
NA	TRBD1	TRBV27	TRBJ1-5	CASSLDRDHYQPQHF	TGTGCCAGCAGTTTAGACAGGGACCACTATCAGCCCCAGCATTTT
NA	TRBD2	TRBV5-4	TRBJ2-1	CASSSDGTSSEQFF	TGTGCCAGCAGCTCCGATGGGACTAGCTCTGAGCAGTTCTTC
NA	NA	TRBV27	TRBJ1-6	CASSLISGGNSPLHF	TGTGCCAGCAGTCTTATCAGCGGGGGAAATTCACCCCTCCACTTT